This is a list of T cell receptor beta chains from one sample in a study of blood T cell repertoires in COVID-19. TCRdb's table, derived via immunoSEQ multiplex PCR, lists solely in-frame clones and lacks some. The sample consists of approximately 90,000 clones, about 84% of them appearing once. The sequencing sample was made of peripheral blood. The source of these receptors is a man older than 75 with active or convalescent COVID-19. CDR3s include the opening cysteine and the closing phenylalanine or tryptophan. A D gene is named only where the DNA matches it firmly. Where a row states a size, it is once, few, many or the class of an expanded clone; other rows omit it.

TRBD1	-	13	TRBJ1-1	TRBV6-5	TGTGCCAGCAGCATAACAGGGGGAGGTGAGACTTTCTTT	CASSITGGGETFF
TRBD2	-	14	TRBJ2-3	TRBV7-3	TGTGCCAGCAGCCCGGGACTAGCTGTGGATACGCAGTATTTT	CASSPGLAVDTQYF
-	-	12	TRBJ1-1	TRBV19	TGTGCCAGTAGTGCACCGAGGGCCGCTGCTTTCTTT	CASSAPRAAAFF
-	-	14	TRBJ1-1	TRBV29-1	TGCAGCGTTGAACCGACAGGCGGTAGAACTGAAGCTTTCTTT	CSVEPTGGRTEAFF
-	-	12	TRBJ2-7	TRBV5-1	TGCGCCAGCAGCTCGTCTCTTTCCGAGCAGTACTTC	CASSSSLSEQYF
-	-	14	TRBJ2-5	TRBV9	TGTGCCAGCAACCTTGGACTACCACAAGAGACCCAGTACTTC	CASNLGLPQETQYF
TRBD1	-	16	TRBJ1-5	TRBV28	TGTGCCAGCAGTCTTCCGGACAGGGGAGTTGATCAGCCCCAGCATTTT	CASSLPDRGVDQPQHF
-	-	14	TRBJ2-7	TRBV6-2/TRBV6-3	TGTGCCAGCAGCCTTAGGATAGCGGCCTACGAGCAGTACTTC	CASSLRIAAYEQYF
-	-	12	TRBJ1-1	TRBV5-5	TGTGCCAGCAGCTTGGATAGCACTGAAGCTTTCTTT	CASSLDSTEAFF
TRBD1	-	14	TRBJ1-5	TRBV19	TGTGCCAGTAGTCCCACAGGGGGCAATCAGCCCCAGCATTTT	CASSPTGGNQPQHF
TRBD2	-	18	TRBJ2-7	TRBV3-1/TRBV3-2	TGTGCCAGCAGCCAAGATCGACTAGCGGGGTTACATTCCTACGAGCAGTACTTC	CASSQDRLAGLHSYEQYF
-	-	15	TRBJ2-4	TRBV5-1	TGCGCCAGCAGCTTGGAGGCAGGGTCCAAAAACATTCAGTACTTC	CASSLEAGSKNIQYF
TRBD1	few	13	TRBJ1-6	TRBV19	TGTGCCAGTACCCCGGGACAGGGATCACCCCTCCACTTT	CASTPGQGSPLHF
-	-	15	TRBJ1-2	TRBV4-3	TGCGCCAGCAGCCAGGACCGAGGGTACCTCTATGGCTACACCTTC	CASSQDRGYLYGYTF
-	-	16	TRBJ2-2	TRBV2	TGTGCCAGCAAAGGGGGTAGGGTAGGATACACCGGGGAGCTGTTTTTT	CASKGGRVGYTGELFF
TRBD2	few	14	TRBJ2-1	TRBV2	TGTGCCAGCAGTGAGTTGACTAGCGGGGGCTCGCAGTTCTTC	CASSELTSGGSQFF
TRBD1	-	16	TRBJ2-1	TRBV7-6	TGTGCCAGCAGCTTGGGACAGGGGCCGGGCGGGCGTGAGCAGTTCTTC	CASSLGQGPGGREQFF
-	-	13	TRBJ1-1	TRBV2	TGTGCCAGCAGTGGACAAATGAACACTGAAGCTTTCTTT	CASSGQMNTEAFF
TRBD2	-	14	TRBJ2-1	TRBV6-5	TGTGCCAGCAGTTACGGCGGGGGGCCCAATGAGCAGTTCTTC	CASSYGGGPNEQFF
-	-	15	TRBJ1-2	TRBV3-1/TRBV3-2	TGTGCCAGCAGCCAAGATAGTACAGCCGGCTATGGCTACACCTTC	CASSQDSTAGYGYTF
-	few	13	TRBJ1-1	TRBV27	TGTGCCAGCAGTTATACACGGAACACTGAAGCTTTCTTT	CASSYTRNTEAFF
-	-	13	TRBJ1-5	TRBV18	TGTGCCAGCTCTGGGACTAGCGATCAGCCCCAGCATTTT	CASSGTSDQPQHF